Below, 6 T cell receptor beta chains from the same sample are listed, as sequenced in a study of T cells in Graves' hyperthyroidism and ophthalmopathy. TCR beta CDR3 regions were amplified from RNA. The HTBI primer set served for first-round RT-PCR of the TCR CDR3. TCRdb processed the multiplex PCR reads anew with MiXCR; each CDR3 protein has one entry. The data show roughly 520,000 distinct CDR3 sequences, with less than 25% seen just once and approximately 10% held by the top ten. The sample comprised blood. These receptor sequences come from a woman between 25 and 40 years old with Graves' ophthalmopathy.

The table lists this clonotype with many counts. The chain is built from TRBV28 and TRBJ2-7; D may be TRBD1 (6 bases). The V end lost 2 bases, the J end lost 2 bases, and 10 bases lay between the germline ends. Germline V gene lookup returns CDR1 MDHEN and CDR2 SYDVKM. The CDR3 length is 14 residues. CDR3 in DNA: TGTGCCAGCAGTTTAGGTCACAGGGCCTACGAGCAGTACTTC. It translates to CASSLGHRAYEQYF.

This clonotype has ten or more counts. The chain is built from TRBV28 and TRBJ2-5; D remains unclear. Germline V gene data show CDR1 as MDHEN and CDR2 as SYDVKM. This CDR3 has 14 amino acids. V gave up 2 bases and J gave up 5 bases, with 12 bases separating them. CDR3 nucleotide sequence: TGTGCCAGCAGTTTAGCGGACGTCCGGGAGACCCAGTACTTC. Amino acid sequence: CASSLADVRETQYF.

This clonotype was counted at least ten times. The gene calls are TRBV18 and TRBJ2-7, with D uncertain. This CDR3 has 14 amino acids. Germline assignment: CDR1 KGHSH and CDR2 LQKENI. Deletions cut 4 bases from V and 3 bases from J, with 13 bases between. The CDR3 reads CASSQTSLGYEQYF. For the CDR3, the DNA is TGTGCCAGCTCACAAACATCACTTGGCTACGAGCAGTACTTC. The full variable domain, its missing parts supplied by reference TRBV18 and TRBJ2-7, is NAGVMQNPRHLVRRRGQEARLRCSPMKGHSHVYWYRQLPEEGLKFMVYLQKENIIDESGMPKERFSAEFPKEGPSILRIQQVVRGDSAAYFCASSQTSLGYEQYFGPGTRLTVT.

There are a few counts of this clonotype. V gene TRBV2 combines with J gene TRBJ1-5; 7 bases are shared with TRBD1. Germline CDR1 reads SNHLY; CDR2 reads FYNNEI. The length of the CDR3 is 15 residues. V shed 3 bases, J shed 4 bases, and the junction held 6 bases outside the gene matches. As DNA, the CDR3 is TGTGCCAGCAGTGACCAGACAGGGAAAAATCAGCCCCAGCATTTT. Translation: CASSDQTGKNQPQHF.

The rearrangement links TRBV6-2 or TRBV6-3 to TRBJ2-7; D possibly corresponds to TRBD2 (6 bases). Trimming took off 0 bases at V and 6 bases at J, with 12 bases between the two ends. The CDR3 is made up of 14 amino acids. CDR1 is MNHEY and CDR2 is SVGEGT in the germline V gene. This chain's CDR3 is CASSYSSGQGEQYF. CDR3 sequence (DNA): TGTGCCAGCAGTTACTCGAGCGGGCAGGGCGAGCAGTACTTC.

This clonotype was detected many times. The chain joins TRBV3-1 to TRBJ1-1; D call uncertain. The germline CDR1 and CDR2 sequences are LGHDT and YNNKEL (reference sequence). This CDR3 comprises 13 residues. The V end was cut by 1 base, the J end by 1 base, with 4 bases between. The CDR3 nucleotides are TGTGCCAGCAGCCAAGGCAAGAACACTGAAGCTTTCTTT. It codes for CASSQGKNTEAFF.